Described below is a single TCR beta chain sequence and its context. Its specificity is unknown. The data were produced by immunoSEQ multiplex PCR, yet TCRdb's version contains in-frame clones alone and is incomplete. This table has a few hundred thousand clones, approximately 83% appearing once. The data originate from a study of Ad26.COV2.S vaccination and SARS-CoV-2 variants. Study-wide results and limits: Across vaccine and placebo recipients, the breadth of non-spike TCRs was similar. Placebo recipients showed lower spike-specific TCR breadth than vaccinees. Considerable breadth of spike-specific CD8+ and CD4+ T cell responses has reportedly been documented following vaccination.

This sample's treatment: around 19 received Ad26.COV2.S at low or high dose, single or two shots; 5 received placebo; per-sample allocation not given. Repertoires come from day 63 after the first vaccine or placebo injection. An Ad26 vector expressing Wuhan-strain SARS-CoV-2 spike constituted the vaccine. This CDR3 is built from 17 residues. Germline assignment: CDR1 SGHNT and CDR2 YYREEE (reference sequence). V gave up 4 bases and J gave up 0 bases, with 17 bases separating them. The TCR originated in a person aged 18 to 59 who received the Ad26.COV2.S COVID-19 vaccine or a placebo. This chain joins TRBV5-4 and TRBJ2-4, with a weak D call TRBD2 (6 bases). This sample comprised peripheral blood, obtained in a trial of Ad26.COV2.S vaccine versus placebo. Here the CDR3 reads CASSPGGRILAKNIQYF. Here the CDR3 DNA reads TGTGCCAGCAGCCCTGGGGGGAGGATCTTAGCCAAAAACATTCAGTACTTC.